This T cell receptor (beta chain) was recovered during a study of glioma-infiltrating T cells. CDR1 SGHVS and CDR2 FQNEAQ come from the germline V gene. The CDR3 is 13 amino acids. Trimming removed 10 bases at V and 8 bases at J, with 17 bases between. Study-level findings and limits: Only very few CDR3 sequences appeared in both tissue and blood. Non-neoplastic patients had below-expected tissue-blood divergence, while all gliomas exceeded expectation.

On this clonotype: The antigen remains undetermined.

TCR alpha and beta CDR3 regions were amplified from RNA using iRepertoire nested multiplex PCR. Input was roughly 95-450 ng of tissue mRNA or PBMC total RNA. Via MiXCR, TCRdb re-called the multiplex PCR reads, giving one row per CDR3 protein. The sample holds around 10,000 distinct CDR3 sequences, 50% to 65% seen once. This TCR was recovered from a human donor with low-grade glioma or glioblastoma, undergoing nonglioma brain surgery, or in good health (not recorded which). What was sequenced was glioma tissue, nonneoplastic brain tissue, or PBMCs (not recorded which). V is TRBV7-8 and J is TRBJ1-4; no clear D gene. This chain's CDR3 is CAIRLPNWEKLFF. CDR3 bases: TGTGCCATCCGCTTACCGAACTGGGAAAAACTGTTTTTT.